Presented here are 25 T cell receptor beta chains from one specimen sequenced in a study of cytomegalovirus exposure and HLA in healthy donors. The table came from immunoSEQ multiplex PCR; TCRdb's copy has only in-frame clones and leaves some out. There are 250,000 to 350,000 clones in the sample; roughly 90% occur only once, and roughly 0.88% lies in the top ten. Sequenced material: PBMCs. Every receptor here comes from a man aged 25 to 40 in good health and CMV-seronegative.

The CDR3 DNA reads as TGTGCCAGCAGTTTTAGCGGAACCTACGAGCAGTACTTC. It specifies CASSFSGTYEQYF. The genes are TRBV27 and TRBJ2-7, with D possibly being TRBD2 (6 bases). The CDR3 has 13 residues. Per germline, CDR1 MNHEY and CDR2 SMNVEV (reference sequence). The germline V and J ends were trimmed by 3 bases and 2 bases, with 8 bases remaining between them.

CDR3 sequence (DNA): TGTGCCAGCTCGCCAAGGACTAGCGGGGGGGCCGGGGCCTACGAGCAGTACTTC. Its translation: CASSPRTSGGAGAYEQYF. The chain carries TRBV18 and TRBJ2-7, with 15 bases lining up with TRBD2. This CDR3 contains 18 residues. J gave up 2 bases and V 6 bases, and 11 bases lay outside the gene matches. Germline V CDR1 and CDR2: KGHSH, LQKENI. Based on the CDR3 plus reference TRBV18 and TRBJ2-7, the full variable domain is NAGVMQNPRHLVRRRGQEARLRCSPMKGHSHVYWYRQLPEEGLKFMVYLQKENIIDESGMPKERFSAEFPKEGPSILRIQQVVRGDSAAYFCASSPRTSGGAGAYEQYFGPGTRLTVT.

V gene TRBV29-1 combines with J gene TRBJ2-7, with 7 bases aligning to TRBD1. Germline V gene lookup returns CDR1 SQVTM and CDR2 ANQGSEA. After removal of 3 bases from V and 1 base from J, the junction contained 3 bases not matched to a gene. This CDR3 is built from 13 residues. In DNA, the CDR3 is TGCAGCGTTGATGTGACAGGGTCCTACGAGCAGTACTTC. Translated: CSVDVTGSYEQYF.

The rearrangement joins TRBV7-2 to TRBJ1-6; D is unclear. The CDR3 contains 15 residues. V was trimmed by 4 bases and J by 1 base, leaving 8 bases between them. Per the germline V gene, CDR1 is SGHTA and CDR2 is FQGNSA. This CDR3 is CASSSPGSYNSPLHF. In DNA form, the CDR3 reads TGTGCCAGCAGCTCCCCGGGATCCTATAATTCACCCCTCCACTTT.

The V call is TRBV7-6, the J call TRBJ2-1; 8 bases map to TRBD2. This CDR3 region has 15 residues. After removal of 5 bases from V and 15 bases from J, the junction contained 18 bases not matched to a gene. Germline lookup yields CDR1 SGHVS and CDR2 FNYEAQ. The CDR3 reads CASSERIGGAETRFF. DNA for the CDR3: TGTGCCAGCAGCGAAAGAATCGGGGGGGCTGAGACCCGGTTCTTC.

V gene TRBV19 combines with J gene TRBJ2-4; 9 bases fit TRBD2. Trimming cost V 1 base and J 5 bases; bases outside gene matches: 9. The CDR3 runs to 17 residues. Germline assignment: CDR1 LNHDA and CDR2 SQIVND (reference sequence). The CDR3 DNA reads TGTGCCAGTAGTATAGCGGCTAGCGGGGTCCTCGAAAACATTCAGTACTTC. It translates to CASSIAASGVLENIQYF.

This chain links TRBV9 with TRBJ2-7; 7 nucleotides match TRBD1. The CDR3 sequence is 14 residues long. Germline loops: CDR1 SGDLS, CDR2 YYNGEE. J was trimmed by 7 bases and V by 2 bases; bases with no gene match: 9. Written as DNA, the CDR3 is TGTGCCAGCAGCGTCAGACAGGGACCCTCGGAGCAGTACTTC. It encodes CASSVRQGPSEQYF.

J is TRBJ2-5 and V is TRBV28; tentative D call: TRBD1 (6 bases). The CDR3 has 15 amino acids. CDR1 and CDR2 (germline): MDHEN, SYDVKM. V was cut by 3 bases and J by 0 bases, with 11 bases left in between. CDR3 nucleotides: TGTGCCAGCAGTTTGGGGGCCGGGGACCAAGAGACCCAGTACTTC. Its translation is CASSLGAGDQETQYF.

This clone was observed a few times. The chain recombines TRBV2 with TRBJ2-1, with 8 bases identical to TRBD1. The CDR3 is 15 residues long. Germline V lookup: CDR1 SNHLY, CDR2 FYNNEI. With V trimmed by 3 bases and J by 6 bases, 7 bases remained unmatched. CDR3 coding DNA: TGTGCCAGCAGTGAGAGACAGGGGCCCTTCAATGAGCAGTTCTTC. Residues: CASSERQGPFNEQFF.

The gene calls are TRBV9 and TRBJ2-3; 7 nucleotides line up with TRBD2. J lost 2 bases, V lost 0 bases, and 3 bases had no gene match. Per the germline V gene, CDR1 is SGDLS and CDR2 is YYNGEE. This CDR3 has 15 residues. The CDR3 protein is CASSVGLANTDTQYF. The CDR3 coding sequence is TGTGCCAGCAGCGTAGGACTAGCTAACACAGATACGCAGTATTTT.

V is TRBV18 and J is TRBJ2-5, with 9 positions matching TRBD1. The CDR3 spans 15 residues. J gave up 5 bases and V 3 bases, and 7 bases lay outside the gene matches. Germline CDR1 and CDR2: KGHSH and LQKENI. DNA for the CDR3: TGTGCCAGCTCACCCGGACAGGGGATGTGGGAGACCCAGTACTTC. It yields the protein CASSPGQGMWETQYF.

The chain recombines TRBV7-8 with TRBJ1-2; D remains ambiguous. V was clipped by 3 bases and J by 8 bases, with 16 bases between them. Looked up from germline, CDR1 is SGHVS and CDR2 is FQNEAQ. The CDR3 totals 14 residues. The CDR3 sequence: CASSFLYPDLGYTF. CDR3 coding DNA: TGTGCCAGCAGCTTCCTTTACCCTGATCTAGGCTACACCTTC.

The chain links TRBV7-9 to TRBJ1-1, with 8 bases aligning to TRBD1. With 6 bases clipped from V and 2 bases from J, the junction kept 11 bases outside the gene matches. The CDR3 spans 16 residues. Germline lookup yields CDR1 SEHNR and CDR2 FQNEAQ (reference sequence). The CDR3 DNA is TGTGCCAGCAGTCTTGTGGCAGGGGGCTTCAACACTGAAGCTTTCTTT. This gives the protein CASSLVAGGFNTEAFF.

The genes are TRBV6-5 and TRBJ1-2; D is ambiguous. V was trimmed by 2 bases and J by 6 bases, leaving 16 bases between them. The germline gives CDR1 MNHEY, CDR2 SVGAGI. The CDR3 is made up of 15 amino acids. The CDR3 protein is CASSYEVADPDGYTF. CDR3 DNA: TGTGCCAGCAGTTACGAGGTCGCCGACCCAGATGGCTACACCTTC.

CDR3: CASSVEPSGGIGETQYF. For the CDR3, the DNA is TGTGCCAGCAGCGTAGAGCCTAGCGGGGGAATTGGGGAGACCCAGTACTTC. This chain uses TRBV9 with TRBJ2-5, with TRBD2 matching over 10 bases. Losses at the gene ends were 0 bases for V and 5 bases for J; bases not matched to a gene: 10. CDR3 length: 17 residues. Germline assignment: CDR1 SGDLS and CDR2 YYNGEE. Full variable domain (outside the CDR3, taken from reference TRBV9 and TRBJ2-5): DSGVTQTPKHLITATGQRVTLRCSPRSGDLSVYWYQQSLDQGLQFLIQYYNGEERAKGNILERFSAQQFPDLHSELNLSSLELGDSALYFCASSVEPSGGIGETQYFGPGTRLLVL.

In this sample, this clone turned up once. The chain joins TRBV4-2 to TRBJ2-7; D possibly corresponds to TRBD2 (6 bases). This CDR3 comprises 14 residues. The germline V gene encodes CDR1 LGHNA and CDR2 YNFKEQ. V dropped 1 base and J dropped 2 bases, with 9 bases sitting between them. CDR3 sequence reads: CASSQVGGTYEQYF. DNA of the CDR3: TGTGCCAGCAGCCAAGTGGGGGGAACCTACGAGCAGTACTTC.

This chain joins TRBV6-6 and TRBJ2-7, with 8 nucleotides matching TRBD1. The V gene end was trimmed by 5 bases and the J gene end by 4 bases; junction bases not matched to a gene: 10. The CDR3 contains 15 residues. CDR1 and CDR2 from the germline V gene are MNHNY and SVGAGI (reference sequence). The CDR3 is CASSPQGTGGYEQYF. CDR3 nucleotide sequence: TGTGCCAGCAGTCCACAGGGGACAGGCGGATACGAGCAGTACTTC.

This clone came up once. The CDR3 DNA reads as TGTGCCAGCAGCCTAACAGGGGGCTCTGGAAACACCATATATTTT. Its translation: CASSLTGGSGNTIYF. V and J are TRBV7-9 and TRBJ1-3; TRBD1 matches 8 bases. This CDR3 is built from 15 residues. Trimming at V came to 5 bases and at J to 0 bases, leaving 3 bases not matched to a gene. The germline V gene encodes CDR1 SEHNR and CDR2 FQNEAQ (reference sequence).

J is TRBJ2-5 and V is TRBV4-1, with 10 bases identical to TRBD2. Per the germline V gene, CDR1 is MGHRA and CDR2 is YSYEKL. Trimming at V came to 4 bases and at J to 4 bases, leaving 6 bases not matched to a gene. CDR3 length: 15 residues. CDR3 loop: CASSPSGGTGETQYF. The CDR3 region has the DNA TGCGCCAGCAGCCCTAGCGGGGGTACAGGAGAGACCCAGTACTTC.

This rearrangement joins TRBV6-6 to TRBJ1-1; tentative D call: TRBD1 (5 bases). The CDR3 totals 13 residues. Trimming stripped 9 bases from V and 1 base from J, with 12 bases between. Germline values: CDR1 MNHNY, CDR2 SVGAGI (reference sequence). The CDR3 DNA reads TGTGCCAGTTCTGGGGCCGGGAACACTGAAGCTTTCTTT. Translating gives CASSGAGNTEAFF.

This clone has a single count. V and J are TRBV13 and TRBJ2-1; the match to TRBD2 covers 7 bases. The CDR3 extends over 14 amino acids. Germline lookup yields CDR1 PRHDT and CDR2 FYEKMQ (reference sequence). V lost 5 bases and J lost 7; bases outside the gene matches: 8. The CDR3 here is CASSTAGVKNEQFF. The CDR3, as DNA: TGTGCCAGCAGCACCGCGGGGGTTAAAAATGAGCAGTTCTTC.

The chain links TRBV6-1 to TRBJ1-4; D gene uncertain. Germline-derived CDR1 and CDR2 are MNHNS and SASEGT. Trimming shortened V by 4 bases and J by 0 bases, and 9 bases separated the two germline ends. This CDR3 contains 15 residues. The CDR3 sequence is CASSGYQATNEKLFF. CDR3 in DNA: TGTGCCAGCAGTGGGTACCAGGCAACTAATGAAAAACTGTTTTTT.

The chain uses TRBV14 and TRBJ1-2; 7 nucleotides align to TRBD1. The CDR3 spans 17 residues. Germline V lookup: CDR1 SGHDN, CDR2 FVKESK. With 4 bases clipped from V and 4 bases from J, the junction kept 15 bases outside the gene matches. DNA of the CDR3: TGTGCCAGCAGCCCTCGCGCTCAGGGGGGCCTAGTCTATGGCTACACCTTC. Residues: CASSPRAQGGLVYGYTF.

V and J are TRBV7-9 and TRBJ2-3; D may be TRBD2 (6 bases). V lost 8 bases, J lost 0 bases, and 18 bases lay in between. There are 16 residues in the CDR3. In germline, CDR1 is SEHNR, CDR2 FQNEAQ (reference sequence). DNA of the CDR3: TGTGCCAGCGGACGGATCACGGGACTGAGCACAGATACGCAGTATTTT. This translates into CASGRITGLSTDTQYF.

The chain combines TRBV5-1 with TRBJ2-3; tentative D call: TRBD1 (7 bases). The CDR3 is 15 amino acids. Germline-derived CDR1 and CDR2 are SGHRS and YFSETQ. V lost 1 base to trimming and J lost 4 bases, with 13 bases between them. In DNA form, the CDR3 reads TGCGCCAGCAGCTTGACTGCAGGGGGGCCAGATACGCAGTATTTT. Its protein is CASSLTAGGPDTQYF.